These T cell receptor beta chains were read from a single sample in a study of T cells in tuberculosis. Assay used: immunoSEQ multiplex PCR; TCRdb lists only in-frame clones, some missing. The sample holds 40,000 to 50,000 clones, 95% seen once. Sequencing was carried out using PBMCs. The receptors derive from a donor aged 10-29 years with latent tuberculosis or without tuberculosis infection. Both conserved end residues are part of each CDR3.

len	v_gene	j_gene	CDR3aa
16	TRBV11-2	TRBJ2-7	CASSLVAPSRSYEQYF
15	TRBV7-9	TRBJ2-1	CASRLGASVGNEQFF
15	TRBV28	TRBJ1-6	CASTRGDTYNSPLHF
11	TRBV29-1	TRBJ2-2	CSARRAGELFF
16	TRBV14	TRBJ1-1	CASSQDPAGLGTEAFF
15	TRBV19	TRBJ1-1	CASSAGQNMNTEAFF
12	TRBV6-5	TRBJ2-7	CASISAGNEQYF
14	TRBV2	TRBJ2-1	CASPAGLAEHKQFF
15	TRBV5-1	TRBJ1-4	CASSTRTGGFEKLFF
20	TRBV5-4	TRBJ2-6	CASSLGPPGQFVSGANVLTF
14	TRBV11-2	TRBJ1-5	CASSRDRINQPQHF
13	TRBV5-1	TRBJ1-4	CASRWGHIEKLFF
14	TRBV6-5	TRBJ1-2	CASAEGQGLGGYTF
17	TRBV5-1	TRBJ2-1	CASGRASGGHQYNEQFF
17	TRBV29-1	TRBJ2-1	CSVEKGQGALYYNEQFF
13	TRBV11-2	TRBJ1-4	CASSFAEDGKLFF
15	TRBV7-9	TRBJ1-4	CASSSGESIGEKLFF
16	TRBV12-5	TRBJ1-2	CASGPRRTGEGYGYTF
15	TRBV5-4	TRBJ2-1	CASSLGHRSYNEQFF
16	TRBV27	TRBJ1-1	CASSWTGTTMNTEAFF
15	TRBV7-8	TRBJ2-1	CASSSWTSAYNEQFF
18	TRBV6-4	TRBJ2-3	CASSDIFGRGRSTDTQYF
15	TRBV7-8	TRBJ2-5	CASSLGSPRGETQYF
14	TRBV7-2	TRBJ2-7	CASTTGQGAGEQYF
19	TRBV15	TRBJ2-6	CATSTAQGGAQSGANVLTF
16	TRBV6-1	TRBJ1-1	CASSEAAVFPNTEAFF
18	TRBV21-1	TRBJ1-3	CASSKSRPGQGVGNTIYF
16	TRBV7-9	TRBJ2-1	CASSLALAGGPEEQFF
13	TRBV30	TRBJ1-2	CAWAGTWVTGYTF
15	TRBV2	TRBJ2-2	CASSRSSTNTGELFF
16	TRBV27	TRBJ1-2	CASRFTGSPSNYGYTF
10	TRBV20-1	TRBJ2-7	CSARRHEQYF
14	TRBV6-6	TRBJ2-1	CASSVDRVGDEQFF
16	TRBV2	TRBJ1-6	CASSKGRGRTNSPLHF
16	TRBV7-6	TRBJ1-2	CASSLVAGDSYYGYTF
14	TRBV18	TRBJ1-1	CASSPPFMREEAFF
15	TRBV5-4	TRBJ2-7	CASTLGGRGGDEQYF
17	TRBV30	TRBJ1-5	CAWSTGQGGLIDQPQHF
13	TRBV9	TRBJ1-2	CASSVGHNYGYTF
12	TRBV30	TRBJ1-2	CAWTGLDYGYTF
11	TRBV29-1	TRBJ1-1	CSVGIGPWAFF
14	TRBV28	TRBJ2-3	CASSDPPGGDTQYF
15	TRBV19	TRBJ1-5	CASSTQGNSNQPQHF